These 27 T cell receptor beta chains came from one sample sequenced in a study of T cell responses to AZD1222 COVID-19 vaccine. TCRdb's table, derived via immunoSEQ multiplex PCR, lists solely in-frame clones and lacks some. This table lists over 120,000 clones. What was sequenced was peripheral blood. The source is an adult in good health.

The V and J genes are TRBV5-1 and TRBJ2-2; TRBD1 agrees at 10 bases. V trimming: 5 bases; J trimming: 7 bases; junction bases outside the gene matches: 8. Per the germline V gene, CDR1 is SGHRS and CDR2 is YFSETQ. This CDR3 contains 15 residues. The CDR3 DNA sequence: TGCGCCAGCAGACGCCGGGACAGGGGTTTCGGGGAGCTGTTTTTT. Its translation is CASRRRDRGFGELFF. Filled out from reference TRBV5-1 and TRBJ2-2, the complete variable domain reads KAGVTQTPRYLIKTRGQQVTLSCSPISGHRSVSWYQQTPGQGLQFLFEYFSETQRNKGNFPGRFSGRQFSNSRSEMNVSTLELGDSALYLCASRRRDRGFGELFFGEGSRLTVL.

V gene TRBV18 combines with J gene TRBJ1-1; D unclear. This CDR3 region has 17 residues. V was cut by 1 base and J by 1 base, with 16 bases left in between. In germline, CDR1 is KGHSH, CDR2 LQKENI. The CDR3 DNA follows: TGTGCCAGCTCACCACAGATTTCAGCAGGACCGAACACTGAAGCTTTCTTT. It encodes CASSPQISAGPNTEAFF. Based on the CDR3 plus reference TRBV18 and TRBJ1-1, the full variable domain is NAGVMQNPRHLVRRRGQEARLRCSPMKGHSHVYWYRQLPEEGLKFMVYLQKENIIDESGMPKERFSAEFPKEGPSILRIQQVVRGDSAAYFCASSPQISAGPNTEAFFGQGTRLTVV.

The CDR3 sequence is CASSQGDPYHEQYF. The CDR3 bases are TGTGCCAGCAGCCAAGGAGACCCCTACCACGAGCAGTACTTC. The rearrangement uses TRBV3-1 (or the pseudogene TRBV3-2) and TRBJ2-7; no clear D. V shed 1 base and J shed 5 bases, with 12 bases lying between them. Per the germline V gene, CDR1 is LGHDT and CDR2 is YNNKEL (reference sequence). The length of the CDR3 is 14 residues.

V and J are TRBV7-2 and TRBJ2-3, with D possibly matching TRBD1 (5 bases). Trimming pared 2 bases from V and 14 bases from J, leaving 17 bases between. The germline V gene has CDR1 SGHTA and CDR2 FQGNSA. The CDR3 runs to 13 residues. CDR3 sequence (DNA): TGTGCCAGCAGCTTATCTCAGGGCCTGACGTGGTATTTT. This gives the protein CASSLSQGLTWYF.

J is TRBJ2-2 and V is TRBV2, with a possible D match to TRBD1 (6 bases). The CDR3 contains 14 residues. Trimming took 8 bases from V and 3 from J, leaving 13 bases between them. Germline lookup yields CDR1 SNHLY and CDR2 FYNNEI. The CDR3 here is CASGRDTYTGELFF. Written as DNA, the CDR3 is TGTGCCAGCGGCCGGGACACTTACACCGGGGAGCTGTTTTTT.

This chain links TRBV5-1 with TRBJ1-1; maybe TRBD1 (6 bases). Germline V lookup: CDR1 SGHRS, CDR2 YFSETQ. This CDR3 comprises 16 residues. V was pared by 2 bases and J by 0 bases, with 14 bases between. Here the CDR3 DNA reads TGCGCCAGCAGCTTTCAGCCCGACAGGATGAACACTGAAGCTTTCTTT. It specifies CASSFQPDRMNTEAFF.

This chain joins TRBV6-5 and TRBJ1-6; 7 positions match TRBD1. Germline CDR1 MNHEY, CDR2 SVGAGI. The CDR3 is made up of 15 amino acids. V lost 8 bases to trimming and J lost 9 bases; unmatched junction nucleotides: 13. CDR3 in amino acids: CASGGGQSTGSPLHF. The CDR3 coding sequence is TGTGCCAGCGGGGGGGGACAGTCGACGGGTTCACCCCTCCACTTT.

The CDR3 protein is CASSIRQGFKLFF. The DNA of the CDR3 is TGTGCCAGTAGTATTCGGCAGGGGTTTAAACTGTTTTTT. V is TRBV19 and J is TRBJ1-4, with a possible D match to TRBD1 (6 bases). This CDR3 contains 13 residues. V lost 3 bases to trimming and J lost 11 bases, with 13 bases between them. The germline CDR1 and CDR2 sequences are LNHDA and SQIVND (reference sequence).

V usage is TRBV12-3 or TRBV12-4 and J usage is TRBJ1-1; TRBD1 aligns across 7 bases. The V segment lost 8 bases and the J segment 5 bases; nucleotides outside the gene matches: 8. The CDR3 has 13 residues. The CDR3 DNA sequence: TGTGCCAGCGGCAGGGGGTTGGGGACTGAAGCTTTCTTT. As protein: CASGRGLGTEAFF.

The chain employs TRBV7-8 and TRBJ1-1; 9 bases map to TRBD1. The J segment lost 9 bases and the V segment lost 6 bases, leaving 11 bases of the junction unmatched. The CDR3 contains 14 residues. CDR1 and CDR2 from the germline V gene are SGHVS and FQNEAQ. The DNA for the CDR3 is TGTGCCAGCAGGATTTCTACCGGGACAGGGAAAGCTTTCTTT. Its translation is CASRISTGTGKAFF.

The rearrangement joins TRBV14 to TRBJ1-1; D is uncertain. The CDR3 has 14 amino acids. Between the trimmed V and J ends, which lost 2 bases and 8 bases, there was a span of 15 bases. In germline, CDR1 is SGHDN, CDR2 FVKESK. CDR3 region: CASSQSWLVGEAFF. In nucleotides, the CDR3 is TGTGCCAGCAGCCAATCGTGGCTTGTAGGGGAAGCTTTCTTT.

The chain combines TRBV6-2 or TRBV6-3 with TRBJ1-2, with D maybe TRBD1 (5 bases). The CDR3 has 13 amino acids. The V end was cut by 2 bases, the J end by 2 bases, with 6 bases between. In germline, CDR1 is MNHEY, CDR2 SVGEGT. The CDR3 sequence: CASSYRDNYGYTF. Here the CDR3 DNA reads TGTGCCAGCAGTTACCGGGACAACTATGGCTACACCTTC.

DNA for the CDR3: TGTGCCAGCACCTATGGGGACAGGATCCGGACCGGGGAGCTGTTTTTT. Its translation: CASTYGDRIRTGELFF. The V call is TRBV27, the J call TRBJ2-2; 8 positions match TRBD1. V trimming: 7 bases; J trimming: 5 bases; junction bases outside the gene matches: 12. Looked up from germline, CDR1 is MNHEY and CDR2 is SMNVEV (reference sequence). The CDR3 runs 16 residues.

This rearrangement joins TRBV5-4 to TRBJ2-1; tentative D call: TRBD2 (6 bases). The CDR3 runs to 17 residues. CDR1 SGHNT and CDR2 YYREEE come from the germline V gene (reference sequence). The germline V and J ends were trimmed by 3 bases and 2 bases, with 18 bases remaining between them. The CDR3 reads CASSSAWGSGAYNEQFF. As DNA, the CDR3 is TGTGCCAGCAGCTCGGCGTGGGGTAGCGGTGCCTACAATGAGCAGTTCTTC.

The chain recombines TRBV5-1 with TRBJ1-1, with D unresolved. The V gene lost 3 bases and the J gene lost 2 bases, with 8 bases spanning the gap. Germline CDR1 and CDR2: SGHRS and YFSETQ. This CDR3 is built from 13 residues. In nucleotides, the CDR3 is TGCGCCAGCAGCTCGACCCGAAACACTGAAGCTTTCTTT. Translation gives CASSSTRNTEAFF.

The chain combines TRBV5-1 with TRBJ2-7; 7 bases match TRBD1. Trimming removed 4 bases from V and 7 bases from J; junction bases left unmatched: 11. Germline V gives CDR1 SGHRS, CDR2 YFSETQ. The CDR3 contains 14 residues. CDR3 protein: CASSLIRPTGEQYF. In nucleotides, the CDR3 is TGCGCCAGCAGCCTTATACGGCCGACAGGGGAGCAGTACTTC.

CDR3 sequence: CASSEAMGAGTDTQYF. Written as DNA, the CDR3 is TGTGCCAGCAGTGAAGCCATGGGGGCGGGCACAGATACGCAGTATTTT. The chain joins TRBV6-1 to TRBJ2-3, with D possibly being TRBD1 (6 bases). Trimming shortened V by 0 bases and J by 1 base, and 11 bases separated the two germline ends. Germline values: CDR1 MNHNS, CDR2 SASEGT. The CDR3 covers 16 residues.

V and J are TRBV18 and TRBJ1-2; TRBD1 might be the D (6 bases). This CDR3 spans 13 amino acids. Germline CDR1 and CDR2: KGHSH and LQKENI. V was pared by 4 bases and J by 2 bases, with 8 bases between. Written as DNA, the CDR3 is TGTGCCAGCTCACGACAGGAAAACTATGGCTACACCTTC. Translated, it gives CASSRQENYGYTF.

The chain has TRBV5-5 and TRBJ1-2, with 11 bases aligning to TRBD1. From germline, CDR1 is SGHKS and CDR2 YYEKEE (reference sequence). CDR3 length: 15 residues. Trimming removed 1 base from V and 8 bases from J; junction bases left unmatched: 7. In DNA, the CDR3 is TGTGCCAGCAGCTTGCGGACAGGGGGCGAGTGGGGCTACACCTTC. It encodes CASSLRTGGEWGYTF.

The CDR3 here is CASSLTRGGTDTQYF. The CDR3 coding sequence is TGTGCCAGCAGTTTAACCCGGGGCGGCACAGATACGCAGTATTTT. This chain links TRBV27 with TRBJ2-3; perhaps D is TRBD1 or TRBD2 (5 bases each). Germline V CDR1 and CDR2: MNHEY, SMNVEV (reference sequence). V was clipped by 2 bases and J by 1 base, with 10 bases between them. CDR3 length: 15 amino acids.

The V and J genes are TRBV7-9 and TRBJ1-1; unclear D gene. Germline V gene data show CDR1 as SEHNR and CDR2 as FQNEAQ (reference sequence). Trimming pared 2 bases from V and 0 bases from J, leaving 4 bases between. The CDR3 spans 13 residues. In DNA form, the CDR3 reads TGTGCCAGCAGCTTACAGGTGAACACTGAAGCTTTCTTT. It yields the protein CASSLQVNTEAFF.

The chain is built from TRBV7-3 and TRBJ1-1; D unresolved. Trimming pared 5 bases from V and 1 base from J, leaving 14 bases between. The germline CDR1 and CDR2 sequences are SGHTA and FQGTGA. The CDR3 contains 15 residues. CDR3 protein: CASSLNGPKNTEAFF. The CDR3 nucleotides read TGTGCCAGCAGCCTAAACGGCCCGAAGAACACTGAAGCTTTCTTT.

This chain connects TRBV6-1 to TRBJ1-6; 7 nucleotides agree with TRBD1. The V segment lost 2 bases and the J segment 10 bases; nucleotides outside the gene matches: 8. The CDR3 consists of 15 residues. Germline CDR1 MNHNS, CDR2 SASEGT. The CDR3 DNA reads as TGTGCCAGCAGTGAATGGGGCAGGGGGAACTCACCCCTCCACTTT. Protein product: CASSEWGRGNSPLHF.

The chain recombines TRBV6-5 with TRBJ2-4; D is unclear. V was trimmed by 5 bases and J by 0 bases, leaving 5 bases between them. Germline CDR1 is MNHEY and CDR2 is SVGAGI. The CDR3 loop spans 13 amino acids. The CDR3 is CASSQLAKNIQYF. CDR3 nucleotide sequence: TGTGCCAGCAGTCAGCTAGCCAAAAACATTCAGTACTTC.

The V and J genes are TRBV5-1 and TRBJ1-1, with D unresolved. Trimming took off 7 bases at V and 1 base at J, with 17 bases between the two ends. CDR1 SGHRS and CDR2 YFSETQ come from the germline V gene. This CDR3 spans 15 amino acids. The CDR3 protein is CASRTTAGPNTEAFF. CDR3 sequence (DNA): TGCGCCAGCCGCACGACGGCTGGCCCGAACACTGAAGCTTTCTTT.

This sequence joins TRBV19 and TRBJ1-6; tentative D call: TRBD1 (6 bases). The CDR3 sequence is 14 residues long. Per germline, CDR1 LNHDA and CDR2 SQIVND (reference sequence). V lost 2 bases, J lost 4 bases, and 6 bases lay in between. Here the CDR3 DNA reads TGTGCCAGTAGTATACAGGGGTATAATTCACCCCTCCACTTT. As protein: CASSIQGYNSPLHF.

V and J are TRBV5-6 and TRBJ1-6, with TRBD1 matching over 7 bases. CDR3 size: 15 residues. The germline V gene has CDR1 SGHDT and CDR2 YYEEEE. V lost 4 bases to trimming and J lost 10 bases; unmatched junction nucleotides: 11. The CDR3 coding sequence is TGTGCCAGCAGCCTTGGGACAGCCAAGAGATCACCCCTCCACTTT. This codes for CASSLGTAKRSPLHF.